This T cell receptor (beta chain) came from a study of blood T cell repertoires in COVID-19. Study overall: Samples representing acute and convalescent COVID-19 were sourced from the United States, Italy and Spain. The cDNA or gDNA used as material had been derived from T cells, B-cell-depleted T cells, or PBMCs.

In the authors' workflow: Reference gene primer amplification gave nucleated cell count estimates. Assay used: immunoSEQ multiplex PCR; TCRdb lists only in-frame clones, some missing. The DNA was the basis for D and trimming; V, J and clone size are from that table. The data hold just under 150,000 clones, with around 87% observed a single time. The CDR3 consists of 14 residues. Germline CDR1 reads SGHTA; CDR2 reads FQGTGA. V gave up 5 bases and J gave up 11 bases, with 21 bases separating them. The source of this sequence is a man between 50 and 59 years old who had recovered from COVID-19. V gene TRBV7-3 combines with J gene TRBJ1-1, with a possible D match to TRBD1 (5 bases). The sample taken for sequencing was peripheral blood. CDR3 sequence (DNA): TGTGCCAGCAGCCAAACGGCGTGGACATCTTACGCTTTCTTT. Amino acids: CASSQTAWTSYAFF.